This T cell receptor (beta chain) derives from a study of identical twins. TCRdb re-called the 5' RACE reads through MiXCR, storing one row per CDR3 protein. Of some 250,000 distinct CDR3 sequences detected, 12% appear once; the ten largest clones hold roughly 4.2%. The germline CDR1 and CDR2 sequences are SGHRS and YFSETQ. This CDR3 is built from 14 residues. V dropped 3 bases and J dropped 1 base, with 10 bases sitting between them. The same data also contributed to another study, on yellow fever vaccine responses in identical twins.

The V and J genes are TRBV5-1 and TRBJ1-1; D gene unclear. The sequence was obtained from a woman in her late teens or twenties in good health. Material: memory (CD45RO+) T cells sorted from blood. CDR3 region: CASSSPPGNTEAFF. DNA of the CDR3: TGCGCCAGCAGCTCGCCCCCGGGGAACACTGAAGCTTTCTTT.